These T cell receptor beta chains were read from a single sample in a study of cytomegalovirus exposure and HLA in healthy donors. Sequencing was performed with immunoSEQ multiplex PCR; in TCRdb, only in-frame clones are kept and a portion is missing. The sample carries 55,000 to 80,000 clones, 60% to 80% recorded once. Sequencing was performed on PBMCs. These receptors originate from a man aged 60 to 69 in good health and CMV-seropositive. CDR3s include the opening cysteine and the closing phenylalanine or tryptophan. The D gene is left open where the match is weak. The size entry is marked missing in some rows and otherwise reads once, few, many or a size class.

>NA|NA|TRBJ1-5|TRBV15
TGTGCCACCAGCAGAGAAAGGCTGACAGGCGGCAATCAGCCCCAGCATTTT
CATSRERLTGGNQPQHF
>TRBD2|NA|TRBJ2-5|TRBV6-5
TGTGCCAGCAGCCTCGGGGCGGGAGGTCAAGAGACCCAGTACTTC
CASSLGAGGQETQYF
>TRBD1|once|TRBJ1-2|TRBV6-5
TGTGCCAGCAGTTACGGGCAGGGGGCCCAGAAAGATGGCTACACCTTC
CASSYGQGAQKDGYTF
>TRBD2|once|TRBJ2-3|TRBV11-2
TGTGCCAGCAGCTTCGGCGGGGGACCAGATACGCAGTATTTT
CASSFGGGPDTQYF
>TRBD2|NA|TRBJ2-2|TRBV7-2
TGTGCCAGCAGCGAGATGACTAGCGGGGGGGCCGGGGAGCTGTTTTTT
CASSEMTSGGAGELFF
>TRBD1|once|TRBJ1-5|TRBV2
TGTGCCAGCACGTTATTGACAGGGAATCAGCCCCAGCATTTT
CASTLLTGNQPQHF
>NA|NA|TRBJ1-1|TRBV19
TGTGCCAGTAGTAGGGGGGGTGGGACTGAAGCTTTCTTT
CASSRGGGTEAFF
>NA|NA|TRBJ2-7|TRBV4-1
TGCGCCAGCAGCCCTCGCACAGATCCCTACGAGCAGTACTTC
CASSPRTDPYEQYF
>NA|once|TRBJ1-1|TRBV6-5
TGTGCCAGCAGTGAAGCGTCCCTACGGGCTTTCTTT
CASSEASLRAFF
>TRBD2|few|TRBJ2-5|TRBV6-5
TGTGCCAGCAGTTACGGCGGGAGTTCCCAAGAGACCCAGTACTTC
CASSYGGSSQETQYF
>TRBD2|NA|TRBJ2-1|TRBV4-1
TGCGCCAGCAGCCAGAGTTCTAGCGGGGGGTTGAATGAGCAGTTCTTC
CASSQSSSGGLNEQFF
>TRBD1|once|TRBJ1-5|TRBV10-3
TGTGCCATCAGTGCTGACAGGGGGGGTCAGCCCCAGCATTTT
CAISADRGGQPQHF
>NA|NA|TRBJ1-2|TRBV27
TGTGCCAGCAGTTTAGAGGGCAGTCGCTACACCTTC
CASSLEGSRYTF
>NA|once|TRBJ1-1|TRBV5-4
TGTGCCAGCAGCCAGCAGGGGTCTAACACTGAAGCTTTCTTT
CASSQQGSNTEAFF
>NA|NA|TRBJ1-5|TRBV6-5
TGTGCCAGCAGCCCGATGGACAGTAGCAATCAGCCCCAGCATTTT
CASSPMDSSNQPQHF
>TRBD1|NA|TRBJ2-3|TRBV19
TGTGCCAGTAGTAGGGGACAGGGGCCGAGCACAGATACGCAGTATTTT
CASSRGQGPSTDTQYF